The entry below gives a single T cell receptor (beta chain) sequence along with its context. The data belong to a study of blood T cell repertoires in COVID-19. Whole-study context: Italy, Spain and the United States were the sources of the convalescent and acute COVID-19 samples. The cDNA or gDNA used as material had been derived from T cells, B-cell-depleted T cells, or PBMCs.

Germline assignment: CDR1 SGDLS and CDR2 YYNGEE. Trimming at V came to 3 bases and at J to 4 bases, leaving 10 bases not matched to a gene. The CDR3 loop spans 15 amino acids. Original analysis: Estimated nucleated cell counts came from reference gene primer amplification. Clones were sequenced by immunoSEQ multiplex PCR, and TCRdb holds only the in-frame ones, with some missing. V, J and clone size are taken as reported in that table, and D and trimming were inferred from the DNA itself. The sample lists fewer than 80,000 clones, about 87% occurring once. This sequence joins TRBV9 and TRBJ2-7; TRBD1 agrees at 7 bases. The TCR was taken from a man in his 70s with acute or convalescent COVID-19. Material for sequencing was peripheral blood. This CDR3 reads CASSAGAGQVYEQYF. The CDR3 DNA sequence: TGTGCCAGCAGCGCAGGCGCCGGACAGGTTTACGAGCAGTACTTC.